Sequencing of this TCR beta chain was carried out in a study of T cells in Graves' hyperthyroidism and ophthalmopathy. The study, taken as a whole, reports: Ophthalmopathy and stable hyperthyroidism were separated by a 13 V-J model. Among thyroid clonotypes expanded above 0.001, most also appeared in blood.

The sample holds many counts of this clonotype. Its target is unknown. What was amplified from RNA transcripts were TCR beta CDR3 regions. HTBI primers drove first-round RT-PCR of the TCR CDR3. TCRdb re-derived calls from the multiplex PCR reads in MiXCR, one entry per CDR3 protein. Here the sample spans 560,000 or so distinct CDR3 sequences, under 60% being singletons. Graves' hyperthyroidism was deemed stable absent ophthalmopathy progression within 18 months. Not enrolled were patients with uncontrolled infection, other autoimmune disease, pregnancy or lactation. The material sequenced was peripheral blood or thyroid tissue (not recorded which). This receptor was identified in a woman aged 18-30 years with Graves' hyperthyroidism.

CDR3 DNA: TGCAGCGTCCGCAAAGGGACAGGAGGGAGCTACGAGCAGTACTTC. It is translated as CSVRKGTGGSYEQYF. The V gene is TRBV29-1, the J gene TRBJ2-7; 8 bases map to TRBD1. Germline values: CDR1 SQVTM, CDR2 ANQGSEA. After removal of 6 bases from V and 3 bases from J, the junction contained 13 bases not matched to a gene. The CDR3 sequence is 15 residues long.